The subject of this entry is one TCR beta chain. What it recognizes is unknown. These data originate in a study of vaccination effects on CD4 cells after COVID-19. Study-wide context: Post-vaccine draws lagged the second dose by a median of 72 days.

Trimming shortened V by 1 base and J by 3 bases, and 4 bases separated the two germline ends. The CDR3 loop spans 13 amino acids. Expansion of antigen-specific CD4+ T cells with viral peptide pools was carried out by the ViraFEST assay before sequencing. CD4+ T cell isolation took place after approximately 11 days of culture. Of the BNT162b2 and mRNA-1273 vaccines, participants received two doses of one or the other. The data were produced by immunoSEQ multiplex PCR, yet TCRdb's version contains in-frame clones alone and is incomplete. In the table there are tens of thousands of clones, about three quarters of which are singletons.

The starting material was CD4+ T cells from PBMCs cultured with HCoV-NL63 spike peptides, obtained after COVID-19 vaccination. This clonotype was obtained from a human donor who received a COVID-19 vaccine. The chain uses TRBV12-3 or TRBV12-4 and TRBJ1-5; D is unclear. The CDR3 reads CASSLVTNQPQHF. For the CDR3, the DNA is TGTGCCAGCAGTTTAGTGACCAATCAGCCCCAGCATTTT.